Below are 9 T cell receptor beta chains sequenced from a single sample in a study of identical twins. MiXCR, applied by TCRdb to the 5' RACE reads, yields one record per CDR3 protein. There are around 300,000 distinct CDR3 sequences in the sample; approximately 8.5% occur only once, and over 2% lies in the top ten. This sample also appeared in a second study, on yellow fever vaccine responses in identical twins.

Sequencing was performed on memory (CD45RO+) T cells sorted from blood. The receptors were sampled from a woman younger than 35 in good health.

This clonotype was detected many times. The chain uses TRBV5-5 and TRBJ1-5; TRBD1 might be the D (5 bases). Germline V gene data show CDR1 as SGHKS and CDR2 as YYEKEE (reference sequence). Trimming took off 2 bases at V and 5 bases at J, with 8 bases between the two ends. The CDR3 contains 13 residues. The CDR3 nucleotides read TGTGCCAGCAGCTTCGGAGGGGATCAGCCCCAGCATTTT. It encodes CASSFGGDQPQHF.

This clonotype was counted ten times or more. This chain links TRBV18 with TRBJ1-1; D may be TRBD1 (5 bases). Per germline, CDR1 KGHSH and CDR2 LQKENI. V dropped 8 bases and J dropped 1 base, with 11 bases sitting between them. This CDR3 spans 13 amino acids. Written as DNA, the CDR3 is TGTGCCAGCAGCCGGGACGGGAACACTGAAGCTTTCTTT. This encodes CASSRDGNTEAFF.

The chain combines TRBV12-3 or TRBV12-4 with TRBJ1-1; D perhaps matches TRBD1 (5 bases). Trimming shortened V by 2 bases and J by 8 bases, and 12 bases separated the two germline ends. This CDR3 is 13 amino acids long. The CDR3 region is CASSLFEGREAFF. The CDR3 DNA follows: TGTGCCAGCAGTTTATTTGAGGGACGGGAAGCTTTCTTT.

This clonotype was observed at least ten times. This chain uses TRBV5-5 with TRBJ2-1, with 9 bases aligning to TRBD1. The V gene end was trimmed by 2 bases and the J gene end by 6 bases; junction bases not matched to a gene: 6. The germline CDR1 and CDR2 sequences are SGHKS and YYEKEE (reference sequence). The CDR3 sequence is 15 residues long. The CDR3 is CASSLRTGVGNEQFF. The CDR3 DNA reads as TGTGCCAGCAGCTTAAGGACAGGGGTTGGCAATGAGCAGTTCTTC.

The CDR3 region has the DNA TGTGCCAGCAGCTTAGGCCTAAGCGGGCATCGGGCAACGAACACCGGGGAGCTGTTTTTT. Protein product: CASSLGLSGHRATNTGELFF. V and J are TRBV13 and TRBJ2-2; D may be TRBD2 (6 bases). Deletions cut 0 bases from V and 0 bases from J, with 20 bases between. This CDR3 region has 20 residues. Germline CDR1 and CDR2: PRHDT and FYEKMQ (reference sequence).

The rearrangement joins TRBV19 to TRBJ2-7, with a tentative D call TRBD2 (6 bases). Trimming removed 1 base from V and 2 bases from J, with 12 bases in between. Germline values: CDR1 LNHDA, CDR2 SQIVND (reference sequence). The CDR3 is 15 amino acids. The CDR3 bases are TGTGCCAGTAGTATAGTTGCCGGGAGCGCCTACGAGCAGTACTTC. This translates into CASSIVAGSAYEQYF.

This clonotype was seen many times. This chain links TRBV7-2 with TRBJ2-1, with unresolved D. The CDR3 has 13 amino acids. The germline V gene has CDR1 SGHTA and CDR2 FQGNSA. The ends were cut back, 4 bases at V and 10 bases at J, with 14 bases in the middle. The CDR3 region is CASSSGHGVEQFF. CDR3 sequence (DNA): TGTGCCAGCAGCTCAGGCCATGGGGTCGAGCAGTTCTTC.

This clonotype was recorded at least ten times. This chain joins TRBV3-1 and TRBJ2-7; no reliable D call. Between the trimmed V and J ends, which lost 1 base and 3 bases, there was a span of 7 bases. Germline CDR1 reads LGHDT; CDR2 reads YNNKEL (reference sequence). The CDR3 has 13 residues. Written as DNA, the CDR3 is TGTGCCAGCAGCCAAGCCAGCTTCTACGAGCAGTACTTC. Its translation: CASSQASFYEQYF.

This chain connects TRBV6-1 to TRBJ1-6, with 9 bases that match TRBD1. V dropped 6 bases and J dropped 9; count of bases not matched to a gene: 6. Germline V gene sequence: CDR1 MNHNS, CDR2 SASEGT. The CDR3 is made up of 14 amino acids. Here the CDR3 reads CASRTRDRASPLHF. The DNA of the CDR3 is TGTGCCAGCAGGACCCGGGACAGGGCTTCACCCCTCCACTTT.